The following is a TCR beta chain sequence with its context. With V trimmed by 6 bases and J by 2 bases, 4 bases remained unmatched. Per germline, CDR1 MNHNY and CDR2 SVGAGI (reference sequence). The CDR3 has 16 amino acids. The record originates from a study of blood T cell repertoires in COVID-19. Study context: Sources were T cells, B-cell-depleted T cells, or PBMCs; the material itself was cDNA or gDNA.

The table came from immunoSEQ multiplex PCR; TCRdb's copy has only in-frame clones and leaves some out. The data contain over 250,000 clones, over 75% of them singletons. Material for sequencing was peripheral blood. The chain is built from TRBV6-6 and TRBJ2-6, with 10 bases identical to TRBD2. The source of this sequence is a woman aged 50 to 65 with acute or convalescent COVID-19. In nucleotides, the CDR3 is TGTGCCAGCAGAGTGACTAGCGGGCCTGGGGCCAACGTCCTGACTTTC. It specifies CASRVTSGPGANVLTF.